The 5 T cell receptor beta chains in this list originate from one sample, sequenced in a study of CD4 T cells in relation to SARS-CoV-2 and coronaviruses. Unexposed donor CD4+ T cells date from about 2011-2018, before the COVID-19 pandemic. Isolation of CD4+ T cells took place after roughly nine days in culture. Assay used: immunoSEQ multiplex PCR; TCRdb lists only in-frame clones, some missing. The sample consists of about 14,000 clones, 76% of them appearing once. These TCRs are of unknown antigen specificity. The sequenced sample consisted of CD4+ T cells from PBMCs, cultured in vitro. The receptors were sampled from a human donor in good health.

The gene calls are TRBV2 and TRBJ1-3; D ambiguous. The germline V and J ends were trimmed by 6 bases and 0 bases, with 9 bases remaining between them. This CDR3 region has 14 residues. Germline values: CDR1 SNHLY, CDR2 FYNNEI. The CDR3 DNA reads as TGTGCCAGCAGACGGACCGACTCTGGAAACACCATATATTTT. It encodes CASRRTDSGNTIYF.

In its sample, this clone was seen a few times. This rearrangement joins TRBV7-8 to TRBJ1-5, with a possible D match to TRBD1 (6 bases). The V end was cut by 5 bases, the J end by 1 base, with 15 bases between. This CDR3 region has 16 residues. Per germline, CDR1 SGHVS and CDR2 FQNEAQ. This chain's CDR3 is CASSRYRTESNQPQHF. The CDR3 DNA reads TGTGCCAGCAGCCGTTATAGGACAGAAAGCAATCAGCCCCAGCATTTT. Together with reference TRBV7-8 and TRBJ1-5, the CDR3 gives the full variable domain: GAGVSQSPRYKVAKRGQDVALRCDPISGHVSLFWYQQALGQGPEFLTYFQNEAQLDKSGLPSDRFFAERPEGSVSTLKIQRTQQEDSAVYLCASSRYRTESNQPQHFGDGTRLSIL.

The V gene is TRBV29-1, the J gene TRBJ1-2; D might be TRBD1 (5 bases). The V end lost 1 base, the J end lost 8 bases, and 14 bases lay between the germline ends. Per germline, CDR1 SQVTM and CDR2 ANQGSEA. The length of the CDR3 is 13 residues. This CDR3 reads CSVEGRARAGYTF. The CDR3 nucleotides read TGCAGCGTTGAAGGGCGGGCCAGGGCCGGCTACACCTTC. Combining the CDR3 with reference TRBV29-1 and TRBJ1-2 gives the whole variable domain SAVISQKPSRDICQRGTSLTIQCQVDSQVTMMFWYRQQPGQSLTLIATANQGSEATYESGFVIDKFPISRPNLTFSTLTVSNMSPEDSSIYLCSVEGRARAGYTFGSGTRLTVV.

This chain joins TRBV29-1 and TRBJ2-5, with D possibly being TRBD1 (5 bases). V lost 4 bases, J lost 5 bases, and 14 bases lay in between. Germline CDR1 and CDR2: SQVTM and ANQGSEA. The CDR3 length is 13 residues. The CDR3 loop reads CSVAPGSGETQYF. The CDR3 DNA follows: TGCAGCGTTGCGCCCGGGTCAGGGGAGACCCAGTACTTC.

J is TRBJ1-5 and V is TRBV19; D is unclear. Germline CDR1 LNHDA, CDR2 SQIVND (reference sequence). CDR3 length: 14 residues. V lost 5 bases and J 0 bases, leaving 8 bases between the germline ends. CDR3 DNA sequence: TGTGCCAGTAGTCTTCAGAATAGCAATCAGCCCCAGCATTTT. Protein product: CASSLQNSNQPQHF.